This T cell receptor beta chain was obtained from a study of tumor-infiltrating lymphocytes in primary liver carcinoma (dated 2017 in TCRdb). For the wider study: Between late 2015 and early 2016, roughly five patients in China with histopathologically diagnosed primary liver carcinoma had surgical resection. The five patients, three men and two women aged 30 to 69 years, had hepatocellular carcinoma (four) or combined HCC and intrahepatic cholangiocarcinoma (one). Tumors of the five patients were stage T1-T3 N0M0 with maximum diameters of about 4 to 10 cm. Roughly 3.65 to 7.13 million productive TCRbeta reads were obtained per sample, and no significant difference in read depth was found between tissue types. Across five regions of each liver tumor, along with adjacent normal tissue and blood, the study brought together TCRbeta repertoire sequencing, expression microarrays and whole-exome sequencing. A total of approximately 35 specimens from 5 patients underwent TCRbeta repertoire sequencing, comprising around 25 tumor regions, 5 adjacent noncancerous liver tissues and 5 peripheral blood samples. Reproducibility between technical replicate repertoires was high, with correlation coefficients above 0.98 and mean shared-clone rates about 0.9.

Starting from approximately 500 ng total RNA, TCRbeta-specific cDNA was produced by reverse transcription with a constant-region primer and ProtoScript II reverse transcriptase. Construction of the TCRbeta libraries relied on three nested rounds of multiplex PCR, following a slightly modified ARM-PCR procedure. Multiplex TRBV1-TRBV30 forward primers and a Cbeta reverse primer were used in the first two PCR rounds, each of which was run for around 9 cycles. Sample barcodes and Illumina adapters were added in a final 25-cycle PCR with Deep VentR polymerase. Before sequencing, amplicons between 200 and 500 bp were purified from gel using a QIAquick gel extraction kit. An Illumina HiSeq 2500 was used to sequence the TCRbeta amplicons with 250-bp paired-end reads. Per the original workflow: Trimmomatic v0.33 was used to quality-trim the reads, and FLASH v1.2.11 was used to merge paired reads so that full CDR3 sequences could be recovered. V, D and J germline segments were assigned to the rearranged TCRbeta sequences by MiGEC v1.2.1b. VDJtools v1.0.0 computed clonotype statistics and Shannon-Wiener diversity indices. To reduce sampling bias, subsequent analyses other than the diversity analysis used only the 250 most abundant clonotypes in each sample. TCRdb reworked the public reads: Q25 trimming with fastp, MiXCR clone assembly, productive beta chains retained. Each entry is one CDR3 protein sequence, shown with its most common DNA and genes. Here the V and J calls rest on TCRdb's processing, not on the authors' analysis. In this sample the table shows approximately 330,000 distinct CDR3 sequences, less than 65% of which occur a single time. The top ten hold under 8.5% of the sample.

Study-wide conclusions, independent of this receptor: The top 250 clones accounted for a significantly greater share of the repertoire in tumors than in blood (p = 0.039). Consistent with antigen-driven expansion, pairs of tumor regions showed higher repertoire overlap (mean around 36%) than either tumor-adjacent pairs (approximately 17%) or tumor-blood pairs (approximately 15%). Comparison of CD4+ and CD8+ T cell repertoires was precluded by the use of bulk unsorted samples. Only the TCR beta chain was sequenced, so true repertoire diversity is likely underestimated because unpaired alpha chains were not captured. Only five or six patients were included in the study, and the authors note that the findings should be validated in a larger study.

Including cysteine and phenylalanine, the CDR3 has 16 amino acids. Kept here is only the CDR3 DNA, which spans 48 bases and is read in frame from base 1. Compared with germline, V lacks 0 bases and J lacks 1 base; bases without a gene match: 4. CDR1 and CDR2, looked up from the germline V gene, are SNHLY and FYNNEI. RNA from unsorted whole blood was extracted with TRIzol reagent, and germline DNA was obtained with the DNeasy Blood & Tissue kit. Patients had chronic HBV infection and were treatment-naive at sampling. Before surgery, approximately 4 milliliters of peripheral blood were collected into K2EDTA tubes. This clonotype turned up a few times. Its target antigen remains unknown. Base qualities were left out, and no much larger clone turns up one base away.

Sequencing was performed on peripheral blood. The V and J segments used are TRBV2 and TRBJ2-3; a stretch of 7 junction bases matches TRBD2. The sequence derives from a middle-aged man with primary liver carcinoma and hepatitis B virus infection. In nucleotides, the sequence is TGTGCCAGCAGTGAAGCGGCGGGAGTGGGCACAGATACGCAGTATTTT. This is translated as CASSEAAGVGTDTQYF.